A selection of T cell receptor beta chains follows, all from one sample in a study of PD-1 blockade in classical Hodgkin lymphoma. TCRdb keeps only in-frame clones here, not all; method: immunoSEQ multiplex PCR. In the table there are around 50,000 clones, more than 85% of which are singletons. The input for sequencing was peripheral blood mononuclear cells (PBMCs), taken before the second cycle of nivolumab. These receptors were collected from a human donor with classical Hodgkin lymphoma. CDR3s include the opening cysteine and the closing phenylalanine or tryptophan.

v_call: TRBV6-4
j_call: TRBJ2-5
cdr3_aa: CASRADSGEETQYF

v_call: TRBV30
j_call: TRBJ1-2
cdr3_aa: CAWSRGAAGDGYTF

v_call: TRBV9
j_call: TRBJ1-2
cdr3_aa: CASSPGTGSNYTF

v_call: TRBV5-1
j_call: TRBJ1-2
cdr3_aa: CASSLDTGSRNGYTF

v_call: TRBV27
j_call: TRBJ1-5
cdr3_aa: CASTGGKGNQPQHF

v_call: TRBV28
j_call: TRBJ2-5
cdr3_aa: CASSLSAGRQETQYF

v_call: TRBV4-3
j_call: TRBJ2-7
cdr3_aa: CASSQENLGGTYEQYF

v_call: TRBV5-1
j_call: TRBJ2-1
cdr3_aa: CASSRSLGDEQFF

v_call: TRBV2
j_call: TRBJ1-4
cdr3_aa: CASSPRQGTNEKLFF

v_call: TRBV5-5
j_call: TRBJ1-2
cdr3_aa: CASSPAFNYGYTF

v_call: TRBV6-6
j_call: TRBJ1-5
cdr3_aa: CASSGRQAESNQPQHF

v_call: TRBV27
j_call: TRBJ2-3
cdr3_aa: CASSLNGGNTDTQYF

v_call: TRBV5-6
j_call: TRBJ1-2
cdr3_aa: CASSLVGDREFNYGYTF

v_call: TRBV5-5
j_call: TRBJ2-7
cdr3_aa: CASSPRFERGLYEQYF

v_call: TRBV11-1
j_call: TRBJ2-3
cdr3_aa: CASATGVGPTDTQYF

v_call: TRBV28
j_call: TRBJ2-3
cdr3_aa: CASSAWDRGADTQYF

v_call: TRBV7-2
j_call: TRBJ1-1
cdr3_aa: CASSFLRADAFF

v_call: TRBV7-6
j_call: TRBJ1-2
cdr3_aa: CASSPNRGHNYGYTF

v_call: TRBV4-3
j_call: TRBJ2-7
cdr3_aa: CASSQDPLAGGNPYEQYF

v_call: TRBV7-6
j_call: TRBJ2-7
cdr3_aa: CASSNLAGSDEQYF

v_call: TRBV7-2
j_call: TRBJ2-3
cdr3_aa: CASSLVEPTDTQYF

v_call: TRBV7-9
j_call: TRBJ2-3
cdr3_aa: CAARTGSTDTQYF

v_call: TRBV11-2
j_call: TRBJ2-3
cdr3_aa: CASSLGPGRSDTQYF

v_call: TRBV9
j_call: TRBJ2-1
cdr3_aa: CASSYGGLGEYEQFF

v_call: TRBV6-6
j_call: TRBJ2-3
cdr3_aa: CASRPKRGGGDTQYF

v_call: TRBV9
j_call: TRBJ1-2
cdr3_aa: CASSVGGGVGYTF

v_call: TRBV4-3
j_call: TRBJ1-1
cdr3_aa: CASSQDRGTEAFF

v_call: TRBV27
j_call: TRBJ2-2
cdr3_aa: CASRLAATGELFF

v_call: TRBV11-2
j_call: TRBJ2-5
cdr3_aa: CASSLWGPNEETQYF

v_call: TRBV28
j_call: TRBJ1-2
cdr3_aa: CASSPPGRNPGGYTF

v_call: TRBV29-1
j_call: TRBJ2-3
cdr3_aa: CSVVYRGPDTQYF

v_call: TRBV9
j_call: TRBJ2-7
cdr3_aa: CASSPQAEVPYEQYF

v_call: TRBV27
j_call: TRBJ1-1
cdr3_aa: CASSPGNTEAFF

v_call: TRBV11-2
j_call: TRBJ2-7
cdr3_aa: CASSPRDSGLLSYEQYF

v_call: TRBV7-9
j_call: TRBJ2-1
cdr3_aa: CASSSQDRGHTYEQFF

v_call: TRBV30
j_call: TRBJ1-1
cdr3_aa: CAWSTAGADTEAFF

v_call: TRBV19
j_call: TRBJ2-3
cdr3_aa: CASAGTGSTDTQYF

v_call: TRBV29-1
j_call: TRBJ2-7
cdr3_aa: CSVRGRTEFYEQYF

v_call: TRBV6-4
j_call: TRBJ2-2
cdr3_aa: CASSDRDRGHTGELFF

v_call: TRBV6-4
j_call: TRBJ2-1
cdr3_aa: CASSDGGVPAFF

v_call: TRBV5-6
j_call: TRBJ1-2
cdr3_aa: CASSFLQINYGYTF

v_call: TRBV6-5
j_call: TRBJ1-2
cdr3_aa: CASSSMEGYGYTF

v_call: TRBV28
j_call: TRBJ2-1
cdr3_aa: CASSLPWGGITNEQFF

v_call: TRBV5-1
j_call: TRBJ2-1
cdr3_aa: CASSWSGDRYNEQFF

v_call: TRBV11-1
j_call: TRBJ2-5
cdr3_aa: CASSSLETQYF

v_call: TRBV27
j_call: TRBJ1-1
cdr3_aa: CASRAQGDYMNTEAFF

v_call: TRBV2
j_call: TRBJ2-5
cdr3_aa: CASAGPDTGGEETQYF

v_call: TRBV9
j_call: TRBJ2-5
cdr3_aa: CASSVAATGGYQETQYF